The 13 T cell receptor beta chains given below trace back to one sample, sequenced in a study of blood T cell repertoires in COVID-19. The method was immunoSEQ multiplex PCR; TCRdb's version includes in-frame clones alone and lacks a portion of them. The sample holds fewer than 350,000 clones; 75% to 90% are singletons and the top ten take 1.5% to 2%. The specimen was PBMCs or T cells enriched from blood (not recorded which). All receptors come from a woman in her 30s who had been exposed to COVID-19.

This clone has only a few counts. The V gene is TRBV10-3, the J gene TRBJ2-5; 8 nucleotides match TRBD2. CDR1 and CDR2 from the germline V gene are ENHRY and SYGVKD. V lost 5 bases to trimming and J lost 1 base; unmatched junction nucleotides: 3. CDR3 size: 14 residues. CDR3 in amino acids: CAISSGGAQETQYF. The CDR3 bases are TGTGCCATCAGTAGCGGGGGAGCCCAAGAGACCCAGTACTTC.

The gene calls are TRBV18 and TRBJ1-5; D is possibly TRBD1 (6 bases). CDR3 length: 16 amino acids. Germline loops: CDR1 KGHSH, CDR2 LQKENI. V was shortened by 3 bases and J by 4 bases, with 16 bases between the two germline ends. The CDR3 DNA reads as TGTGCCAGCTCACCGGGACAATGGTCCGGGAATCAGCCCCAGCATTTT. Its protein is CASSPGQWSGNQPQHF.

Concerning this clone: The junction and the germline gene differ at one end; a read error may be behind it. This same CDR3 is encoded by further DNA sequences in the sample. The J gene is TRBJ2-7, the V gene TRBV19, with 9 bases matching TRBD2. The length of the CDR3 is 14 residues. Germline-derived CDR1 and CDR2 are LNHDA and SQIVND (reference sequence). CDR3 DNA: TGTGCCAGTAGTACTAGCGGGAACTCCCACGAGCAGTACTTC. This encodes CASSTSGNSHEQYF.

The chain carries TRBV7-9 and TRBJ2-3, with D uncertain. This CDR3 spans 14 amino acids. V lost 1 base and J 1 base, leaving 6 bases between the germline ends. Germline CDR1 is SEHNR and CDR2 is FQNEAQ (reference sequence). The CDR3 loop is CASSLVTRTDTQYF. DNA of the CDR3: TGTGCCAGCAGCTTAGTGACTCGCACAGATACGCAGTATTTT.

This chain connects TRBV5-6 to TRBJ1-3; 9 bases match TRBD1. This CDR3 region has 15 residues. CDR1 is SGHDT, CDR2 YYEEEE, per germline. The trim removed 1 base at V and 4 bases at J, leaving 3 bases unmatched. This chain's CDR3 is CASSLRTGAGNTIYF. In DNA, the CDR3 is TGTGCCAGCAGCTTGCGGACAGGGGCCGGAAACACCATATATTTT.

The chain is built from TRBV27 and TRBJ2-5, with D uncertain. The CDR3 length is 11 residues. Germline V gene sequence: CDR1 MNHEY, CDR2 SMNVEV (reference sequence). The ends were cut back, 4 bases at V and 10 bases at J, with 10 bases in the middle. Here the CDR3 DNA reads TGTGCCAGCAGTTCCGTACAGAACCAGTACTTC. Translated: CASSSVQNQYF.

V is TRBV11-2 and J is TRBJ1-1; D is undetermined. Germline V gene data show CDR1 as SGHAT and CDR2 as FQNNGV. The CDR3 extends over 14 amino acids. V lost 2 bases, J lost 0 bases, and 7 bases lay in between. CDR3 protein: CASSLSGMNTEAFF. The CDR3 coding sequence is TGTGCCAGCAGCTTATCGGGTATGAACACTGAAGCTTTCTTT.

V is TRBV11-3 and J is TRBJ2-5; perhaps TRBD2 as D (6 bases). CDR3 length equals 13 residues. Germline CDR1 is SGHNT and CDR2 is YENEEA. The V gene lost 2 bases and the J gene lost 4 bases, with 8 bases spanning the gap. The CDR3 is CASSLTSTETQYF. DNA for the CDR3: TGTGCCAGCAGCTTAACTAGCACAGAGACCCAGTACTTC.

The chain carries TRBV5-5 and TRBJ1-2; D uncertain. Trimming shortened V by 0 bases and J by 7 bases, and 10 bases separated the two germline ends. This CDR3 region has 13 residues. The germline V gene encodes CDR1 SGHKS and CDR2 YYEKEE (reference sequence). The CDR3 DNA follows: TGTGCCAGCAGCTTGGGCGGCAAAGGTGGCTACACCTTC. Protein product: CASSLGGKGGYTF.

This rearrangement joins TRBV6-5 to TRBJ1-6; no reliable D call. The germline V and J ends were trimmed by 7 bases and 8 bases, with 9 bases remaining between them. Per the germline V gene, CDR1 is MNHEY and CDR2 is SVGAGI. The CDR3 totals 12 residues. The CDR3 DNA reads as TGTGCCAGCAAGGTGAGGGATTCACCCCTCCACTTT. It translates to CASKVRDSPLHF.

V and J are TRBV4-3 and TRBJ1-2; D may be TRBD1 (5 bases). Germline V gives CDR1 LGHNA, CDR2 YSLEER. This CDR3 is built from 15 residues. Between the trimmed V and J ends, which lost 1 base and 7 bases, there was a span of 16 bases. The CDR3 here is CASSQVPGFSGGYTF. The DNA for the CDR3 is TGCGCCAGCAGCCAAGTTCCAGGGTTTAGCGGTGGCTACACCTTC.

The chain recombines TRBV6-6 with TRBJ2-7, with 9 bases identical to TRBD2. V shed 4 bases and J 6 bases; nucleotides not matched to a gene: 10. In germline, CDR1 is MNHNY, CDR2 SVGAGI (reference sequence). The CDR3 length is 15 residues. CDR3 residues: CASSSGEREASEQYF. In nucleotides, the CDR3 is TGTGCCAGCAGTTCCGGAGAGCGGGAGGCATCCGAGCAGTACTTC.

The chain couples TRBV5-1 to TRBJ2-1; D is perhaps TRBD2 (6 bases). Trimming took 1 base from V and 5 from J, leaving 13 bases between them. Germline V gene lookup returns CDR1 SGHRS and CDR2 YFSETQ. The CDR3 spans 15 residues. CDR3 sequence: CASSLNGGSNNEQFF. For the CDR3, the DNA is TGCGCCAGCAGCTTGAACGGGGGATCTAACAATGAGCAGTTCTTC.